A single sample is the source of the 15 T cell receptor beta chains below, sequenced in a study of OX40 agonist ivuxolimab in advanced cancers. Profiling relied on immunoSEQ multiplex PCR, and the TCRdb table lists in-frame clones only, not all of them. The sample has 35,000 or so clones; roughly four fifths are singletons. This specimen was CD4+ or CD8+ T cells sorted from blood, taken in a trial of the OX40 agonist ivuxolimab. The receptors derive from an adult with an advanced solid tumor such as melanoma, head and neck, liver or kidney cancer.

This sequence joins TRBV4-1 and TRBJ2-5; D remains ambiguous. Germline-derived CDR1 and CDR2 are MGHRA and YSYEKL. The CDR3 extends over 14 amino acids. V was pared by 0 bases and J by 2 bases, with 7 bases between. As DNA, the CDR3 is TGCGCCAGCAGCCAAGATATTGAGCAAGAGACCCAGTACTTC. It is translated as CASSQDIEQETQYF.

The chain uses TRBV11-3 and TRBJ2-6; no firm D call. V lost 1 base and J 7 bases, leaving 2 bases between the germline ends. This CDR3 has 12 amino acids. CDR1 and CDR2 from the germline V gene are SGHNT and YENEEA. The chain's CDR3 is CASSLVANVLTF. The CDR3 coding sequence is TGTGCCAGCAGCTTAGTCGCCAACGTCCTGACTTTC.

The chain couples TRBV27 to TRBJ2-6; D possibly matches TRBD1 or TRBD2 (5 bases each). This CDR3 is built from 14 residues. V lost 5 bases and J 0 bases, leaving 5 bases between the germline ends. CDR1 MNHEY and CDR2 SMNVEV come from the germline V gene (reference sequence). The CDR3 DNA is TGTGCCAGCAGTGGGGGCTCTGGGGCCAACGTCCTGACTTTC. Its translation is CASSGGSGANVLTF.

The rearrangement links TRBV6-1 to TRBJ2-7, with D perhaps TRBD1 (6 bases). Germline V lookup: CDR1 MNHNS, CDR2 SASEGT. This CDR3 has 14 amino acids. V lost 4 bases, J lost 1 base, and 11 bases lay in between. The CDR3, as DNA: TGTGCCAGCAGTGTTTACGACAGGTCCTACGAGCAGTACTTC. It specifies CASSVYDRSYEQYF.

This chain uses TRBV11-2 with TRBJ1-1; D is ambiguous. Trimming pared 3 bases from V and 1 base from J, leaving 3 bases between. Germline V CDR1 and CDR2: SGHAT, FQNNGV. This CDR3 is built from 12 residues. The CDR3 sequence: CASSLANTEAFF. The DNA for the CDR3 is TGTGCCAGCAGCTTGGCGAACACTGAAGCTTTCTTT.

The rearrangement uses TRBV15 and TRBJ2-3; no clear D. The CDR3 sequence is 16 residues long. With 0 bases removed from V and 3 bases from J, the gap between germline ends came to 13 bases. CDR1 is LNHNV and CDR2 is YYDKDF in the germline V gene (reference sequence). The CDR3 bases are TGTGCCACCAGCAGAGATATTCGGGCGAGAACAGATACGCAGTATTTT. It specifies CATSRDIRARTDTQYF.

The chain uses TRBV18 and TRBJ1-5; a weak D match, TRBD1 (6 bases). The CDR3 is 14 residues long. Germline CDR1 reads KGHSH; CDR2 reads LQKENI. The germline V and J ends were trimmed by 2 bases and 6 bases, with 11 bases remaining between them. The CDR3 DNA reads as TGTGCCAGCTCACCAACCAAGACAGGTCAGCCCCAGCATTTT. Protein product: CASSPTKTGQPQHF.

The table lists this clone with a few counts. For the CDR3, the DNA is TGTGCCAGCAGTGAAGAATGGACCTACTCTGGAAACACCATATATTTT. Its translation is CASSEEWTYSGNTIYF. The rearrangement uses TRBV6-1 and TRBJ1-3, with no clear D. The length of the CDR3 is 16 residues. From germline, CDR1 is MNHNS and CDR2 SASEGT. The V end was cut by 1 base, the J end by 0 bases, with 10 bases between.

The chain links TRBV28 to TRBJ2-1, with D possibly being TRBD2 (6 bases). Trimming removed 2 bases from V and 3 bases from J, with 11 bases in between. Germline values: CDR1 MDHEN, CDR2 SYDVKM. The CDR3 loop spans 15 amino acids. CDR3 DNA sequence: TGTGCCAGCAGTTTAAGCCCGGGAGTCTACAATGAGCAGTTCTTC. The encoded protein is CASSLSPGVYNEQFF.

This sequence joins TRBV30 and TRBJ1-5; D might be TRBD1 (6 bases). The CDR3 extends over 13 amino acids. Germline lookup yields CDR1 GTSNPN and CDR2 SVGIG (reference sequence). Between the trimmed V and J ends, which lost 4 bases and 5 bases, there was a span of 12 bases. The CDR3 sequence: CAWTRGRDQPQHF. CDR3 bases: TGTGCCTGGACGCGGGGGCGAGATCAGCCCCAGCATTTT.

The chain recombines TRBV20-1 with TRBJ2-1; D unresolved. V lost 2 bases and J lost 3, with 2 bases in between. The V gene's germline CDR1 is DFQATT and CDR2 SNEGSKA (reference sequence). The CDR3 has 11 amino acids. The CDR3 DNA sequence: TGCAGTGCTAGACTCTACAATGAGCAGTTCTTC. Translated, it gives CSARLYNEQFF.

Note on this clone: Because the CDR3 is missing its conserved closing phenylalanine or tryptophan, this is likely a read error. It is unclear where the CDR3 begins or ends on the DNA, so no DNA is shown, and the CDR3 is as TCRdb lists it. The chain carries TRBV6-1 and TRBJ1-2. The CDR3 length equals 14 residues, ends included. Germline CDR1 and CDR2: MNHNS and SASEGT. The CDR3 reads CASSEGGLWLGRDL.

This rearrangement joins TRBV10-3 to TRBJ2-7; D unclear. From germline, CDR1 is ENHRY and CDR2 SYGVKD. Between the trimmed V and J ends, which lost 7 bases and 4 bases, there was a span of 20 bases. The CDR3 is 15 amino acids. CDR3 sequence reads: CAIKQSRQPPYEQYF. DNA for the CDR3: TGTGCCATCAAACAAAGCCGGCAACCCCCTTACGAGCAGTACTTC.

The J gene is TRBJ2-7, the V gene TRBV28, with D perhaps assigned TRBD1 or TRBD2 (5 bases each). The V end lost 11 bases, the J end lost 0 bases, and 11 bases lay between the germline ends. The length of the CDR3 is 12 residues. Germline V CDR1 and CDR2: MDHEN, SYDVKM. The CDR3 nucleotides are TGTGCCGGTGGGACGGACTCCTACGAGCAGTACTTC. It is translated as CAGGTDSYEQYF.

This sequence joins TRBV19 and TRBJ1-1; the D gene is possibly TRBD1 (5 bases). This CDR3 region has 16 residues. Germline CDR1 LNHDA, CDR2 SQIVND (reference sequence). With 3 bases removed from V and 6 bases from J, the gap between germline ends came to 20 bases. The DNA of the CDR3 is TGTGCCAGTAGTATGAGGAGGGGTGAGGGTAACCCTGAAGCTTTCTTT. Its protein product is CASSMRRGEGNPEAFF.